The sequence of this TCR beta chain was determined in a study of T cell clusters in autoimmune cytopenias. Study results and caveats: TRB repertoire shifts in secondary cytopenia and chronic lymphocytic leukemia mostly reflected lymphoma, not autoimmunity. Clustering suggested that physiological T cell clusters were missing in primary autoimmune cytopenia patients. Active autoimmune hepatitis patients had approximately 3-fold fewer exclusive TRB clusters than healthy donors.

TRB rearrangements were amplified by touch-down multiplex PCR with mixed TRB-A/B primers. TCRdb re-called the multiplex PCR reads; one entry per CDR3 protein, DNA not given. Its table lists 6,000 to 8,000 distinct CDR3 sequences. TRB amplification used approximately 270 ng of peripheral blood genomic DNA. The CDR3 is made up of 15 amino acids. Germline assignment: CDR1 LNHDA and CDR2 SQIVND (reference sequence). Details on this clonotype: The antigen remains undetermined.

These same data were also listed under a study on T cell repertoires in aging, cancer and after chemotherapy.

The specimen sequenced was peripheral blood. The receptor's source is a human donor in good health. The rearrangement links TRBV19 to TRBJ2-7; TCRdb selects TRBD1, and the lack of DNA leaves this call unchecked. CDR3: CASSPPPSGGYEQYF.